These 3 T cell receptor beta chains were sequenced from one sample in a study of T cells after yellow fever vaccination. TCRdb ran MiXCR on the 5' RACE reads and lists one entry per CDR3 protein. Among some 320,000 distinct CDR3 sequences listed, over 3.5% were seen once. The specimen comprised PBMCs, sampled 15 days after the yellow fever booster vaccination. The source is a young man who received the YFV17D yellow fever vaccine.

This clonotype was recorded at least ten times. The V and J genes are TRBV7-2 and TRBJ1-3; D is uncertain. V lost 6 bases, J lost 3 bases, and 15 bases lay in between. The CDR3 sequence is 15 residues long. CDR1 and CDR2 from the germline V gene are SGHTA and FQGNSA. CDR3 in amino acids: CASSFRATNGNTIYF. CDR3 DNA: TGTGCCAGCAGTTTCAGAGCCACCAATGGAAACACCATATATTTT.

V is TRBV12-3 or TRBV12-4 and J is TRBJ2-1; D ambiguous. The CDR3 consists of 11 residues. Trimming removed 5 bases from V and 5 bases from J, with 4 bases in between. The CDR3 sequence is CASSKNNEQFF. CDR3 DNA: TGTGCCAGCAGTAAGAACAATGAGCAGTTCTTC.

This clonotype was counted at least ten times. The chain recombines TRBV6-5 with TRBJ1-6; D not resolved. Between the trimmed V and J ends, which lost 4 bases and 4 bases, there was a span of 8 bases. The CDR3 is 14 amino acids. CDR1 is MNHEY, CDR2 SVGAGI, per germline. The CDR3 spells CASSSQEYNSPLHF. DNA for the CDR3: TGTGCCAGCAGTTCTCAGGAGTATAATTCACCCCTCCACTTT.